The 19 T cell receptor beta chains in this list originate from one sample, sequenced in a study of T-cell memory formation after mild COVID-19 (dated by TCRdb to the early 2020s). Libraries were prepared through 5' RACE. This sample was sequenced with an Illumina NovaSeq 6000. TCRdb applied fastp at Q25 and MiXCR to the public reads, then kept only in-frame beta chains. Identical CDR3 protein sequences are pooled into one entry, listed with their most common genes and DNA. In all, the sample holds around 310,000 distinct CDR3 sequences, and 15% to 20% of those were seen once. The ten largest clonotypes hold 20% to 25% of the sample. Material: PBMCs or a T cell subset sorted from them (not recorded which). These receptors all stem from a man in his late teens or twenties who had mild COVID-19 (a few samples of this study predate the infection). The sample titles of this study are shuffled in the database, so cell type and time point are left out; the donor was told from shared clones.

This clonotype showed up just a few times. The J gene is TRBJ2-1, the V gene TRBV5-1; D may match TRBD1 or TRBD2 (7 bases each). This CDR3 is 16 amino acids long. The V end was cut by 0 bases, the J end by 4 bases, with 14 bases between. CDR1 and CDR2 from the germline V gene are SGHRS and YFSETQ. CDR3 DNA: TGCGCCAGCAGCTTGGCCGCAGGGGGGGTATACAATGAGCAGTTCTTC. Translating it yields CASSLAAGGVYNEQFF.

The chain recombines TRBV5-1 with TRBJ2-7; D perhaps matches TRBD1 (6 bases). The CDR3 runs 14 residues. With 2 bases removed from V and 2 bases from J, the gap between germline ends came to 11 bases. Germline V gene lookup returns CDR1 SGHRS and CDR2 YFSETQ. CDR3 in amino acids: CASSLYQGTYEQYF. The CDR3 nucleotides read TGCGCCAGCAGCTTATACCAGGGGACCTACGAGCAGTACTTC. Based on the CDR3 plus reference TRBV5-1 and TRBJ2-7, the full variable domain is KAGVTQTPRYLIKTRGQQVTLSCSPISGHRSVSWYQQTPGQGLQFLFEYFSETQRNKGNFPGRFSGRQFSNSRSEMNVSTLELGDSALYLCASSLYQGTYEQYFGPGTRLTVT.

The CDR3: CASSSRRGNYGYTF. CDR3 in DNA: TGTGCCAGCAGTTCACGGCGGGGAAACTATGGCTACACCTTC. The chain couples TRBV7-2 to TRBJ1-2; the D is unclear. Germline lookup yields CDR1 SGHTA and CDR2 FQGNSA. The CDR3 sequence is 14 residues long. V shed 6 bases and J shed 2 bases, with 13 bases lying between them.

This clonotype was detected ten times or more. This chain joins TRBV7-9 and TRBJ2-5; D remains unclear. V shed 5 bases and J shed 1 base, with 11 bases lying between them. Looked up from germline, CDR1 is SEHNR and CDR2 is FQNEAQ (reference sequence). The CDR3 consists of 14 residues. The CDR3 sequence is CASSAHRSQETQYF. In DNA, the CDR3 is TGTGCCAGCAGCGCTCACCGATCCCAAGAGACCCAGTACTTC.

This clonotype was picked up a small number of times. V usage is TRBV5-6 and J usage is TRBJ2-3; D gene ambiguous. Trimming removed 2 bases at V and 6 bases at J, with 13 bases between. The CDR3 length is 14 residues. Germline CDR1 SGHDT, CDR2 YYEEEE. For the CDR3, the DNA is TGTGCCAGCAGCTTACCGTCCCCTCGCGATACGCAGTATTTT. It encodes CASSLPSPRDTQYF.

The chain links TRBV18 to TRBJ1-2; 11 bases agree with TRBD1. The CDR3 runs 15 residues. Germline V lookup: CDR1 KGHSH, CDR2 LQKENI. The V and J ends lost 3 bases and 5 bases, in that order; junction bases with no gene match: 5. This chain's CDR3 is CASSPGQGGWYGYTF. In DNA, the CDR3 is TGTGCCAGCTCACCGGGACAGGGGGGATGGTATGGCTACACCTTC.

The chain carries TRBV7-2 and TRBJ1-2; D might be TRBD1 (5 bases). V was trimmed by 7 bases and J by 3 bases, leaving 15 bases between them. The germline gives CDR1 SGHTA, CDR2 FQGNSA. The CDR3 is 14 amino acids. CDR3 in DNA: TGTGCCAGCAAATACAGGCGCACCGACTATGGCTACACCTTC. It specifies CASKYRRTDYGYTF. The full variable domain, its missing parts supplied by reference TRBV7-2 and TRBJ1-2, is GAGVSQSPSNKVTEKGKDVELRCDPISGHTALYWYRQSLGQGLEFLIYFQGNSAPDKSGLPSDRFSAERTGGSVSTLTIQRTQQEDSAVYLCASKYRRTDYGYTFGSGTRLTVV.

CDR3 sequence (DNA): TGTGCCAGCAGCAACTGGGACAGCTCTGGAAACACCATATATTTT. Amino acids: CASSNWDSSGNTIYF. This chain uses TRBV9 with TRBJ1-3; 7 bases are shared with TRBD1. Losses at the gene ends were 4 bases for V and 0 bases for J; bases not matched to a gene: 4. CDR1 and CDR2 (germline): SGDLS, YYNGEE. The CDR3 totals 15 residues.

This chain connects TRBV7-3 to TRBJ2-1, with D perhaps TRBD2 (5 bases). Trimming took off 6 bases at V and 5 bases at J, with 14 bases between the two ends. CDR1 is SGHTA, CDR2 FQGTGA, per germline. The CDR3 runs 14 residues. The CDR3 nucleotides read TGTGCCAGCAGTTCGGGGAGACTAAACAATGAGCAGTTCTTC. Its protein is CASSSGRLNNEQFF. The complete variable domain, with remaining parts taken from reference TRBV7-3 and TRBJ2-1, reads GAGVSQTPSNKVTEKGKYVELRCDPISGHTALYWYRQSLGQGPEFLIYFQGTGAADDSGLPNDRFFAVRPEGSVSTLKIQRTERGDSAVYLCASSSGRLNNEQFFGPGTRLTVL.

This clonotype was seen many times. The gene calls are TRBV4-1 and TRBJ2-2, with 11 bases lining up with TRBD1. Germline V CDR1 and CDR2: MGHRA, YSYEKL. V lost 4 bases, J lost 6 bases, and 10 bases stayed unmatched. The CDR3 sequence is 17 residues long. CDR3 region: CASSRHSGQGASGELFF. As DNA, the CDR3 is TGCGCCAGCAGCCGCCACTCTGGACAGGGGGCGTCCGGGGAGCTGTTTTTT.

This clonotype was seen ten or more times. The rearrangement joins TRBV5-1 to TRBJ2-1; the match to TRBD2 covers 8 bases. The germline CDR1 and CDR2 sequences are SGHRS and YFSETQ. Trimming cost V 2 bases and J 1 base; bases outside gene matches: 2. The CDR3 sequence is 15 residues long. CDR3 coding DNA: TGCGCCAGCAGCTTTCCGGGGGGGTCCTACAATGAGCAGTTCTTC. Its translation: CASSFPGGSYNEQFF. Drawing the rest from reference TRBV5-1 and TRBJ2-1, the complete variable domain is KAGVTQTPRYLIKTRGQQVTLSCSPISGHRSVSWYQQTPGQGLQFLFEYFSETQRNKGNFPGRFSGRQFSNSRSEMNVSTLELGDSALYLCASSFPGGSYNEQFFGPGTRLTVL.

The chain recombines TRBV24-1 with TRBJ2-6; 9 nucleotides agree with TRBD1. This CDR3 is 16 amino acids long. Per germline, CDR1 KGHDR and CDR2 SFDVKD. Unmatched junction bases numbered 6, after V lost 10 bases and J lost 0 bases. This CDR3 is CATKQGAISGANVLTF. The CDR3 bases are TGTGCCACTAAACAGGGGGCGATCTCTGGGGCCAACGTCCTGACTTTC.

The J gene is TRBJ2-1, the V gene TRBV6-2 or TRBV6-3; 11 bases map to TRBD2. V dropped 5 bases and J dropped 5; count of bases not matched to a gene: 8. The CDR3 extends over 16 amino acids. The germline CDR1 and CDR2 sequences are MNHEY and SVGEGT. CDR3 bases: TGTGCCAGCAGTACTAGACTAGCGGGGTTCCACAATGAGCAGTTCTTC. Encoded protein: CASSTRLAGFHNEQFF.

This clonotype was counted a single time. The junction does not match germline at one end; this may be a read error. The chain links TRBV11-2 to TRBJ2-3, with 9 bases lining up with TRBD2. CDR1 is SGHAT and CDR2 is FQNNGV in the germline V gene. CDR3 length equals 16 residues. DNA for the CDR3: TGTGCCAGCAGCTTAAGCAGCGGGGGGTGGGCAGATGCGCAGTATTTT. It codes for CASSLSSGGWADAQYF.

There are a few counts of this clonotype. This chain uses TRBV6-5 with TRBJ1-2; TRBD1 agrees at 7 bases. The CDR3 extends over 14 amino acids. V gave up 6 bases and J gave up 4 bases; unmatched junction bases: 8. The germline V gene has CDR1 MNHEY and CDR2 SVGAGI. Here the CDR3 reads CASSRDRVAYGYTF. The DNA of the CDR3 is TGTGCCAGCAGCCGCGACAGGGTGGCCTATGGCTACACCTTC.

This clonotype was counted at least ten times. This chain joins TRBV27 and TRBJ2-3, with a tentative D call TRBD2 (5 bases). This CDR3 contains 15 residues. Germline V lookup: CDR1 MNHEY, CDR2 SMNVEV (reference sequence). Trimming cost V 3 bases and J 2 bases, with 12 bases left between them. The DNA of the CDR3 is TGTGCCAGCAGTTTTCGGGGAATTGTCACAGATACGCAGTATTTT. This translates into CASSFRGIVTDTQYF.

This clonotype was counted only a few times. This chain joins TRBV14 and TRBJ2-7, with 7 bases that match TRBD1. Looked up from germline, CDR1 is SGHDN and CDR2 is FVKESK. V gave up 4 bases and J gave up 1 base; unmatched junction bases: 4. The length of the CDR3 is 14 residues. CDR3 region: CASSRTGESYEQYV. CDR3 nucleotides: TGTGCCAGCAGCCGGACAGGTGAATCCTACGAGCAGTACGTC.

The chain combines TRBV25-1 with TRBJ1-1; D uncertain. Germline CDR1 MGHDK, CDR2 SYGVNS. The CDR3 has 15 residues. The germline V and J ends were trimmed by 4 bases and 8 bases, with 20 bases remaining between them. CDR3 sequence: CASSGRLVGGTEAFF. CDR3 coding DNA: TGTGCCAGCAGTGGGCGGTTGGTTGGTGGCACCGAAGCTTTCTTT.

There are many counts of this clonotype. This chain joins TRBV5-1 and TRBJ1-1; possible D gene TRBD1, 5 bases. Germline CDR1 reads SGHRS; CDR2 reads YFSETQ. The CDR3 is 14 residues long. V was cut by 3 bases and J by 0 bases, with 9 bases left in between. CDR3 in amino acids: CASSWDGLNTEAFF. CDR3 nucleotide sequence: TGCGCCAGCAGCTGGGACGGTTTGAACACTGAAGCTTTCTTT.